This T cell receptor beta chain was identified during a study of blood T cell repertoires in COVID-19. This study enrolled people aged roughly 18 to 89 from approximately 24 US geographic areas. The data were produced by immunoSEQ multiplex PCR, yet TCRdb's version contains in-frame clones alone and is incomplete. The profile shows roughly 220,000 clones, around 85% of them singletons. V lost 9 bases to trimming and J lost 5 bases; unmatched junction nucleotides: 11. The CDR3 sequence is 16 residues long. Germline V gene data show CDR1 as LNHDA and CDR2 as SQIVND (reference sequence). Sequencing used PBMCs or T cells enriched from blood (not recorded which). The TCR was taken from a woman aged 35 to 49 with acute COVID-19. This chain joins TRBV19 and TRBJ2-1, with TRBD1 matching over 12 bases. The CDR3 loop reads CASTKRGQGAHNEQFF. The DNA of the CDR3 is TGTGCCAGCACGAAAAGGGGACAGGGGGCTCACAATGAGCAGTTCTTC.